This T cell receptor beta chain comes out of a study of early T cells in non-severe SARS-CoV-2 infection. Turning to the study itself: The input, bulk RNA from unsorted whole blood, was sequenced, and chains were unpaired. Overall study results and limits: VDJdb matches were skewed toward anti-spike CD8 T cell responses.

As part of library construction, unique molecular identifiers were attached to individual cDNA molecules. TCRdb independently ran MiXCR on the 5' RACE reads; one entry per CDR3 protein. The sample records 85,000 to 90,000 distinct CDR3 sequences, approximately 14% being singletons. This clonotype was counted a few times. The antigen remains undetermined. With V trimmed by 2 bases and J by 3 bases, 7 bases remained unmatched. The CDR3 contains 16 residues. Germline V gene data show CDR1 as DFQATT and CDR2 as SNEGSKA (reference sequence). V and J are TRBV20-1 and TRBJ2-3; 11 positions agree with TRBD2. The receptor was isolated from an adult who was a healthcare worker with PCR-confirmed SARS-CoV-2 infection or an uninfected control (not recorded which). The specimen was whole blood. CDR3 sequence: CSARSPTSGGTDTQYF. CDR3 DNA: TGCAGTGCTAGATCCCCTACTAGCGGGGGAACAGATACGCAGTATTTT.